This T cell receptor (beta chain) originates from a study of T cells in Graves' hyperthyroidism and ophthalmopathy. The CDR3 is 8 amino acids in total, end residues counted. Germline lookup yields CDR1 SGHTA and CDR2 FQGNSA. As to this clonotype: What it binds is unknown. Because the CDR3 is missing its conserved closing phenylalanine or tryptophan, this is likely a read error. The DNA is left out, because the CDR3 cannot be placed on it with certainty; the CDR3 is given as TCRdb lists it.

Findings of the study overall: Appearing also in blood were most of the thyroid clonotypes expanded above 0.001. Before onset, by a median of around six months, the model predicted ophthalmopathy.

RNA transcripts yielded amplified TCR beta CDR3 regions. First-round RT-PCR with HTBI primers amplified the TCR CDR3 region. TCRdb passed the multiplex PCR reads through MiXCR, listing each CDR3 protein once. The repertoire includes 560,000 or so distinct CDR3 sequences, under 60% of them detected once, and about 7.8% sits in the top ten. Stability of Graves' hyperthyroidism was defined as absent ophthalmopathy progression within 18 months. Hyperthyroidism patients were newly diagnosed, had disease duration under 2 months, and were aged 18 to 65 years. The sequenced sample was peripheral blood or thyroid tissue (not recorded which). The sequence came from a woman between 18 and 30 years old with Graves' hyperthyroidism. This chain links TRBV7-2 with TRBJ2-2. CDR3 loop: CASSLGLV.